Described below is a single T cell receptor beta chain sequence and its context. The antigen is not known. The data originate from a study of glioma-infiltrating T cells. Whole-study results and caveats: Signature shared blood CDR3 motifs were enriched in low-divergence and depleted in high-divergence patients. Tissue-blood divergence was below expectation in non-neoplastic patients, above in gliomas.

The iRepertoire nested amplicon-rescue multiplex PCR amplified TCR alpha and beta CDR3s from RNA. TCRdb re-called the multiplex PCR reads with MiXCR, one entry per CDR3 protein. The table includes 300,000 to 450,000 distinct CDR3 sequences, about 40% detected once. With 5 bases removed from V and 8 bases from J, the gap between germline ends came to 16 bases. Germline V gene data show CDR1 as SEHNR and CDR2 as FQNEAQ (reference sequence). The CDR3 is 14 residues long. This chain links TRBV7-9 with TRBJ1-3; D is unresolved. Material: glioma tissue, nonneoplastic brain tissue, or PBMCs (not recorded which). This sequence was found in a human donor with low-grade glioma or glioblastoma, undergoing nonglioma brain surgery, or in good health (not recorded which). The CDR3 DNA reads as TGTGCCAGCAGCCCTCGGGAGGGTGACCACACCATATATTTT. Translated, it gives CASSPREGDHTIYF.